The present TCR beta chain was sequenced within a study of blood T cells in healthy people across ages. Notes on the study in general: Long-lived and aged donors differed, with more naive CD4+ cells and higher diversity in the long-lived.

The CDR3 covers 15 residues. The V segment lost 7 bases and the J segment 7 bases; nucleotides outside the gene matches: 14. Germline-derived CDR1 and CDR2 are SQVTM and ANQGSEA. This clonotype was detected ten times or more. Its matching antigen is unknown. A second PCR of about 7 to 11 cycles used a sample-barcoded 5' primer and a J-beta primer mix. Every sample gave at least 2.5 million paired-end reads containing CDR3. TCRdb re-analysed the 5' RACE reads in MiXCR, keeping a single row per CDR3 protein. Of some 1.5 million distinct CDR3 sequences listed, about 28% are singletons. V gene TRBV29-1 combines with J gene TRBJ2-7, with 12 bases aligning to TRBD1. This clonotype was sampled from a woman in her thirties in good health. The specimen sequenced was blood. CDR3 bases: TGCAGCGCCGGTAGAGGGACAGGGGGCTCCTCGGAGCAGTACTTC. The encoded protein is CSAGRGTGGSSEQYF.